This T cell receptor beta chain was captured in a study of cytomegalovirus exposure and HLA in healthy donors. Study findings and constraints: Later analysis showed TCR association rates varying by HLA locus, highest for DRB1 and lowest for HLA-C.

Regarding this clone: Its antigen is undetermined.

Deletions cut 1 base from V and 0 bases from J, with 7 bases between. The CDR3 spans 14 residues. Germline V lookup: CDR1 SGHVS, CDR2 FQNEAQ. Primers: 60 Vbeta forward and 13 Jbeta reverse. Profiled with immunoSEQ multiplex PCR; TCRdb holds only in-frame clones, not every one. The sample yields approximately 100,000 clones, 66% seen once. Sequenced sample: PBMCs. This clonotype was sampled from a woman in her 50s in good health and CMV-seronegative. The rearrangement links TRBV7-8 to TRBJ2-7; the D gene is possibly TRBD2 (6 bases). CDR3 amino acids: CASSLGLGSYEQYF. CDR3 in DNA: TGTGCCAGCAGCTTAGGACTAGGCTCCTACGAGCAGTACTTC.